This T cell receptor beta chain was captured in a study of shared T cell receptors in the human thymus. Profiling relied on immunoSEQ multiplex PCR, and the TCRdb table lists in-frame clones only, not all of them. The data hold fewer than 700,000 clones, with around nine tenths observed a single time. CDR1 and CDR2 (germline): MNHNY, SVGAGI (reference sequence). Trimming cost V 4 bases and J 8 bases, with 20 bases left between them. The CDR3 runs to 15 residues. These data were also reused for a study on human thymus T cells. That source reports: Thymus tissue was removed during corrective cardiac surgery. Within thymic and blood repertoires, V and J gene usage appeared to be biased.

The origin of this receptor is a boy in the first two years of life with a congenital heart defect. The sequenced material came from thymocytes. The J gene is TRBJ1-2, the V gene TRBV6-6; tentative D call: TRBD1 (5 bases). The CDR3 reads CASSSYQGGPGGYTF. CDR3 sequence (DNA): TGTGCCAGCAGTTCTTATCAGGGAGGCCCTGGCGGCTACACCTTC.